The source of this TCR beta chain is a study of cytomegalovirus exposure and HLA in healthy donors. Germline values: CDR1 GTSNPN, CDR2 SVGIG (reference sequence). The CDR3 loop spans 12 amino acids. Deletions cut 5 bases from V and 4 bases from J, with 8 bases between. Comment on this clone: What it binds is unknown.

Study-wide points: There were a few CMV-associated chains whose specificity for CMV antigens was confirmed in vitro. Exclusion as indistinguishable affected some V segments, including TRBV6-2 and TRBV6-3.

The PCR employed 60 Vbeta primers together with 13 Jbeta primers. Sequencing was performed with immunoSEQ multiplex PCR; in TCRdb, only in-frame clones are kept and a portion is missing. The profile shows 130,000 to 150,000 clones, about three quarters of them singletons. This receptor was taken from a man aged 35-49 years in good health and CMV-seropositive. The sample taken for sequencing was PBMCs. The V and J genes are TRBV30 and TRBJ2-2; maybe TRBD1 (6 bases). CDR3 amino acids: CAWGQSTGELFF. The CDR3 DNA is TGTGCCTGGGGACAGTCCACCGGGGAGCTGTTTTTT.